The clone carrying this T cell receptor beta chain was seen a handful of times. The antigen is not known. MiXCR, applied by TCRdb to the 5' RACE reads, yields one record per CDR3 protein. The data show about 290,000 distinct CDR3 sequences, less than 20% seen once. This sample is drawn from a study of T-cell memory formation after mild COVID-19. The CDR3 loop spans 14 amino acids. CDR1 and CDR2 from the germline V gene are SQVTM and ANQGSEA. Germline trimming cut 4 bases from V and 4 bases from J; bases unmatched to any gene: 5. Study-level findings and limits: Contracting CD4+ clones sat mainly in CM and EM; CD8+ in EMRA. A second wave expanding day 15 to 37 was CD4+-biased; contracting clones were balanced.

The chain employs TRBV29-1 and TRBJ2-1, with 9 bases fitting TRBD1. The receptor's source is a man aged 18 to 29 who had mild COVID-19 (a few samples of this study predate the infection). Cell type and time point are not known. Sequenced: PBMCs or a T cell subset sorted from them (not recorded which). CDR3 in DNA: TGCAGCGTTGCCAGGGACAGGGTATACAATGAGCAGTTCTTC. This codes for CSVARDRVYNEQFF.